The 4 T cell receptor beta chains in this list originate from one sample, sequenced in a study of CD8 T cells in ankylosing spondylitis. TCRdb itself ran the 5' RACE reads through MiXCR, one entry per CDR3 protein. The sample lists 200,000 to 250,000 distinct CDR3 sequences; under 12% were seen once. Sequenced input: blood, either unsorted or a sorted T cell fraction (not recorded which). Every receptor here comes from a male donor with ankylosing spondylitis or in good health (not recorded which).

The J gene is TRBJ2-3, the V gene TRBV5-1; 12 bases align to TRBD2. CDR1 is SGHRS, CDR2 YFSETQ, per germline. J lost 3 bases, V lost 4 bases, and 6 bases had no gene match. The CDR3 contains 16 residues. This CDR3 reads CASSHGLAGPTDTQYF. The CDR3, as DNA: TGCGCCAGCAGCCACGGACTAGCGGGACCTACAGATACGCAGTATTTT.

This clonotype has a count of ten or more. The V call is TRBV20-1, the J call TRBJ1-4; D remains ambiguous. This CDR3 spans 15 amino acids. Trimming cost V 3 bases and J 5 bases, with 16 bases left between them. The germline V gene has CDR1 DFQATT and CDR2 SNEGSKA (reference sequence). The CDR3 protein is CSARPQREENEKLFF. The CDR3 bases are TGCAGTGCTAGGCCCCAAAGGGAGGAGAATGAAAAACTGTTTTTT.

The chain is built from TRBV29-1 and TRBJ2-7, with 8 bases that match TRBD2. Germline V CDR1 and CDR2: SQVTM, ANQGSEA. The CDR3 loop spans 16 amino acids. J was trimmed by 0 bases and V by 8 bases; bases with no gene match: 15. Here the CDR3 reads CSLGEGERGFSYEQYF. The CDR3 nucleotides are TGCAGCCTTGGGGAAGGGGAGCGGGGGTTCTCCTACGAGCAGTACTTC.

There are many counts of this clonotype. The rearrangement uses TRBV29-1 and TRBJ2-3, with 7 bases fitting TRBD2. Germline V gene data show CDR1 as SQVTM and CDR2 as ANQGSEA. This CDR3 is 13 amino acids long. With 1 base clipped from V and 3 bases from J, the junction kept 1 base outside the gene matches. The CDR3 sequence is CSVEAGGTDTQYF. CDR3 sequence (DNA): TGCAGCGTTGAAGCGGGGGGAACAGATACGCAGTATTTT.